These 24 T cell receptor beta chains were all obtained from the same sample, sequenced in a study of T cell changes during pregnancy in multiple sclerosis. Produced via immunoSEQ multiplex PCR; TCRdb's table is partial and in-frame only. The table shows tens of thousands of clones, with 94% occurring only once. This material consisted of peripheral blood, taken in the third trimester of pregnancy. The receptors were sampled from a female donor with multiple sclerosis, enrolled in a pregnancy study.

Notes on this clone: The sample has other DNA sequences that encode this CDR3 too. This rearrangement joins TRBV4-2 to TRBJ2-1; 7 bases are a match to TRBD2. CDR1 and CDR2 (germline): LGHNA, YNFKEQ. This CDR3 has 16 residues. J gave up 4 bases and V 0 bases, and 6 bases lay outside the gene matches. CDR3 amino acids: CASSQDWSGAYNEQFF. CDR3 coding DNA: TGTGCCAGCAGCCAAGATTGGAGCGGGGCTTACAATGAGCAGTTCTTC.

CDR3 sequence: CASSRGGLAGELFF. In DNA, the CDR3 is TGTGCCAGCAGTCGGGGGGGGTTAGCCGGGGAGCTGTTTTTT. The chain carries TRBV28 and TRBJ2-2; the match to TRBD2 covers 8 bases. Unmatched junction bases numbered 5, after V lost 5 bases and J lost 6 bases. CDR3 length: 14 residues. Looked up from germline, CDR1 is MDHEN and CDR2 is SYDVKM.

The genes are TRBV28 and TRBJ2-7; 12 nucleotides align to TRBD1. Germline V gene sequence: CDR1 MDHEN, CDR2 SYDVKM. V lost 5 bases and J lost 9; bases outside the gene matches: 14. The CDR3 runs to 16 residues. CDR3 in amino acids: CASSMRTGTGGLLQYF. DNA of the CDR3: TGTGCCAGCAGTATGAGAACCGGGACAGGGGGCCTACTGCAGTACTTC.

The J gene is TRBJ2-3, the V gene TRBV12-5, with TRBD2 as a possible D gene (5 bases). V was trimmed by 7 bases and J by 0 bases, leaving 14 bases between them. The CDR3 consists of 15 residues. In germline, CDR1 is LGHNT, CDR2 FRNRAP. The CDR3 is CASVTASRSTDTQYF. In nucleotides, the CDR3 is TGTGCTAGTGTCACGGCTAGCAGAAGCACAGATACGCAGTATTTT. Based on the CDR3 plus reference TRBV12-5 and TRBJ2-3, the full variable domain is DARVTQTPRHKVTEMGQEVTMRCQPILGHNTVFWYRQTMMQGLELLAYFRNRAPLDDSGMPKDRFSAEMPDATLATLKIQPSEPRDSAVYFCASVTASRSTDTQYFGPGTRLTVL.

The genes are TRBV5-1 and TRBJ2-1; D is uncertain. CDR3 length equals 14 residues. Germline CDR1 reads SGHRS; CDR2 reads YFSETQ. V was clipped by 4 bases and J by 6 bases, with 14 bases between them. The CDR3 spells CASSGESKSNEQFF. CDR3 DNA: TGCGCCAGCAGCGGAGAGTCAAAGAGCAATGAGCAGTTCTTC.

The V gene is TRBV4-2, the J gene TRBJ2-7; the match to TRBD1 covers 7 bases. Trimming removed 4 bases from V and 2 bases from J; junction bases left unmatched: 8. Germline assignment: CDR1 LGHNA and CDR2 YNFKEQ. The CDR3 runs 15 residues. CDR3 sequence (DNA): TGTGCCAGCAGCCCATCCGGGACAGAGACCTACGAGCAGTACTTC. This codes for CASSPSGTETYEQYF.

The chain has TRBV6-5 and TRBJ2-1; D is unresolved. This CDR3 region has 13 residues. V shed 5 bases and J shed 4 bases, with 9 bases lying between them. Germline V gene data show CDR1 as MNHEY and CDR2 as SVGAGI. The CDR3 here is CASSTTGYNEQFF. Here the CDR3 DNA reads TGTGCCAGCAGTACGACTGGTTACAATGAGCAGTTCTTC.

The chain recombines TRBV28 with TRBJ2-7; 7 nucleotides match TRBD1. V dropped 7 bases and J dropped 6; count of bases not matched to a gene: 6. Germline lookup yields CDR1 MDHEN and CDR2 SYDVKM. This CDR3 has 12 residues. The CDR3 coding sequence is TGTGCCAGCAAGACAGGGACGCTCGAGCAGTACTTC. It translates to CASKTGTLEQYF. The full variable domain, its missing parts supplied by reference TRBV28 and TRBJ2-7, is DVKVTQSSRYLVKRTGEKVFLECVQDMDHENMFWYRQDPGLGLRLIYFSYDVKMKEKGDIPEGYSVSREKKERFSLILESASTNQTSMYLCASKTGTLEQYFGPGTRLTVT.

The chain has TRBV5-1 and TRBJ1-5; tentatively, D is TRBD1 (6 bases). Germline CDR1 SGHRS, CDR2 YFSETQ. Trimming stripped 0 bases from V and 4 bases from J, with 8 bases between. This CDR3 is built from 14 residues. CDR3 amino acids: CASSLGTANQPQHF. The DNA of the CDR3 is TGCGCCAGCAGCTTGGGGACAGCTAATCAGCCCCAGCATTTT.

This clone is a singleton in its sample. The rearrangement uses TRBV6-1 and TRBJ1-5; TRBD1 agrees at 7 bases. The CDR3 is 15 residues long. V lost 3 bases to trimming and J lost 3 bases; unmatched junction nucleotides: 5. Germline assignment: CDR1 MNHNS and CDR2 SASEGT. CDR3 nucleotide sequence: TGTGCCAGCAGTGACCAGGGACAGAACAATCAGCCCCAGCATTTT. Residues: CASSDQGQNNQPQHF.

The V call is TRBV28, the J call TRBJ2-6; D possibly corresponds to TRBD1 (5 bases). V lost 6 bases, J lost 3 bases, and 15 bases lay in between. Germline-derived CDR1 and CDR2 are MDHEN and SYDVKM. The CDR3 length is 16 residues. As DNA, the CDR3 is TGTGCCAGCAGCTATCCAGGGTTCGGTGGGGCCAACGTCCTGACTTTC. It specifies CASSYPGFGGANVLTF.

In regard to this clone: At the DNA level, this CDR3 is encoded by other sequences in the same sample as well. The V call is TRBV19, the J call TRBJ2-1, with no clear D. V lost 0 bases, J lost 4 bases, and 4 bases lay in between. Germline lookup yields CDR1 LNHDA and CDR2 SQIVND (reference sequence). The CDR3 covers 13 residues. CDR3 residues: CASSIDRYNEQFF. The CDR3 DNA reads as TGTGCCAGTAGTATAGACAGGTACAATGAGCAGTTCTTC.

In DNA form, the CDR3 reads TGTGCCAGTAGGACCCCGGGACTGGCTGAAGCTTTCTTT. Translating it yields CASRTPGLAEAFF. This rearrangement joins TRBV19 to TRBJ1-1, with D perhaps TRBD1 (5 bases). Trimming shortened V by 6 bases and J by 6 bases, and 14 bases separated the two germline ends. The CDR3 is made up of 13 amino acids. Germline loops: CDR1 LNHDA, CDR2 SQIVND (reference sequence).

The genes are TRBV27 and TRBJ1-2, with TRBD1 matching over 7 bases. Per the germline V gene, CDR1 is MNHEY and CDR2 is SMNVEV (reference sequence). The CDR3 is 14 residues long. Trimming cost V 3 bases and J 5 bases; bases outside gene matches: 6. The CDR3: CASSFADREYGYTF. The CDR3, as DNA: TGTGCCAGCAGTTTTGCTGACAGGGAATATGGCTACACCTTC.

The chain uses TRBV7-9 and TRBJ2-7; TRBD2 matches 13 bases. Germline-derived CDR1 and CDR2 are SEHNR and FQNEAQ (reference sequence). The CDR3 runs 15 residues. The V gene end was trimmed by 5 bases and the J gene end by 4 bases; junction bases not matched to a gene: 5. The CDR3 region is CASSHGTSGMYEQYF. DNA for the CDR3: TGTGCCAGCAGCCACGGGACTAGCGGGATGTACGAGCAGTACTTC. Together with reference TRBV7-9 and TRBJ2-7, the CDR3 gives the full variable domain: DTGVSQNPRHKITKRGQNVTFRCDPISEHNRLYWYRQTLGQGPEFLTYFQNEAQLEKSRLLSDRFSAERPKGSFSTLEIQRTEQGDSAMYLCASSHGTSGMYEQYFGPGTRLTVT.

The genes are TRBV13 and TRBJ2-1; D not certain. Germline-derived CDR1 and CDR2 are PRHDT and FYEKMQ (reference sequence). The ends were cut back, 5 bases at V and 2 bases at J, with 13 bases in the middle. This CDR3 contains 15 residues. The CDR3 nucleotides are TGTGCCAGCAGCCCCCGACATGGTACCTACAATGAGCAGTTCTTC. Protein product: CASSPRHGTYNEQFF.

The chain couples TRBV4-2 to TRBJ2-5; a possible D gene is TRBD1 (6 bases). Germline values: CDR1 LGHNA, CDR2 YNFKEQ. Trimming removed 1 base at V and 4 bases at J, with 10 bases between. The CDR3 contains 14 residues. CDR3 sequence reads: CASSQVQGGETQYF. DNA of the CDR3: TGTGCCAGCAGCCAAGTTCAAGGGGGAGAGACCCAGTACTTC.

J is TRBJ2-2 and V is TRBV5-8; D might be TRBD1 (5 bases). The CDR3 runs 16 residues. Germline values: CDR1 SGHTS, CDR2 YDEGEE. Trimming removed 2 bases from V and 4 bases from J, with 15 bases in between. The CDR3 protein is CASSFTQGLSTGELFF. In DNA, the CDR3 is TGTGCCAGCAGCTTTACCCAGGGTCTGAGCACCGGGGAGCTGTTTTTT.

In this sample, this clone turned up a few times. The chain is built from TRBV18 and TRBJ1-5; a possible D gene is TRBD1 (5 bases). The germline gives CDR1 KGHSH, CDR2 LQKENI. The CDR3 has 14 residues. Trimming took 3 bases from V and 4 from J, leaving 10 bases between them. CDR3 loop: CASSPTSGNQPQHF. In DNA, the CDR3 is TGTGCCAGCTCACCGACTTCAGGGAATCAGCCCCAGCATTTT.

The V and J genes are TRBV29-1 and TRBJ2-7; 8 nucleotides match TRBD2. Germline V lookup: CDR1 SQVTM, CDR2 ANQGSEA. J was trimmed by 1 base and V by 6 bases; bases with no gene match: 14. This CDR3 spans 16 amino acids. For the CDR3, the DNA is TGCAGCGTCCACGGGAGGGGGACGGGACGTTCCTACGAGCAGTACTTC. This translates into CSVHGRGTGRSYEQYF.

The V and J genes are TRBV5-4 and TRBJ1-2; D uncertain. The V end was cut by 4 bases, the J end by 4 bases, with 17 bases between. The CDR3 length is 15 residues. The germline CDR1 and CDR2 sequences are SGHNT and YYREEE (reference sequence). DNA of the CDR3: TGTGCCAGCAGCCTGAACAACGGGAACGGCTATGGCTACACCTTC. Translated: CASSLNNGNGYGYTF.

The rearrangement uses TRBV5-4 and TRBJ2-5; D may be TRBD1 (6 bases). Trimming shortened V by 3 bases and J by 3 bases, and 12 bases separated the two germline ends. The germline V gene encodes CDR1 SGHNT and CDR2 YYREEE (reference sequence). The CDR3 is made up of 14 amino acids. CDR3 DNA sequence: TGTGCCAGCAGCTACACCGGGACAAAAGAGACCCAGTACTTC. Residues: CASSYTGTKETQYF.

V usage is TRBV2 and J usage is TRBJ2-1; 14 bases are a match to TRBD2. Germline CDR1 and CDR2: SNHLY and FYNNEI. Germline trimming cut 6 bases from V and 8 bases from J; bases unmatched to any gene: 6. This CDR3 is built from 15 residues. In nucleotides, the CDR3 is TGTGCCAGCAGAGCCGGGACTAGCGGGAGCTATGAGCAGTTCTTC. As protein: CASRAGTSGSYEQFF.

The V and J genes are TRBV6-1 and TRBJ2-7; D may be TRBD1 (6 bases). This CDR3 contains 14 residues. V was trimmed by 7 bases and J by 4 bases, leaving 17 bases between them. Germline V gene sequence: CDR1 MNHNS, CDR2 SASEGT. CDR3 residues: CASIVRGSVYEQYF. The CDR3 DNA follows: TGTGCCAGCATCGTCAGGGGCTCTGTATACGAGCAGTACTTC.